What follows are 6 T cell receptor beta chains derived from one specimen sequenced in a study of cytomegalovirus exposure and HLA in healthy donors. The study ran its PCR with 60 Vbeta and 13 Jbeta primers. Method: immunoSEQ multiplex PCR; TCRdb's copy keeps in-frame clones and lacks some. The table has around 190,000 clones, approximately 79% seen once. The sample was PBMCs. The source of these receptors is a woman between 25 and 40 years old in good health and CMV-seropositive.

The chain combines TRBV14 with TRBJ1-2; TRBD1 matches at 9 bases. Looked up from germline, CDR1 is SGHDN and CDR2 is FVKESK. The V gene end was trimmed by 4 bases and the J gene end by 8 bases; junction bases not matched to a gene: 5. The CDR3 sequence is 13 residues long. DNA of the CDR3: TGTGCCAGCAGCCTACAGGGGGCAGGAGGCTACACCTTC. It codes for CASSLQGAGGYTF.

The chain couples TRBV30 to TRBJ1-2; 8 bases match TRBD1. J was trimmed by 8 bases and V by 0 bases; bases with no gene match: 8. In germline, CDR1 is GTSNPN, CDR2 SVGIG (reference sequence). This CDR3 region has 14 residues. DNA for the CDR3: TGTGCCTGGAGTGTACATCAGGGGGCGCAGGGCTACACCTTC. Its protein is CAWSVHQGAQGYTF.

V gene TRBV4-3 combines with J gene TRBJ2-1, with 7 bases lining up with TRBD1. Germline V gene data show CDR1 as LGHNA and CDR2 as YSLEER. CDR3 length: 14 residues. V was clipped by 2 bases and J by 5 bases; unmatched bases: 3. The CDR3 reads CASSQPGQNNEQFF. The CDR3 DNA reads TGCGCCAGCAGCCAACCGGGACAGAACAATGAGCAGTTCTTC.

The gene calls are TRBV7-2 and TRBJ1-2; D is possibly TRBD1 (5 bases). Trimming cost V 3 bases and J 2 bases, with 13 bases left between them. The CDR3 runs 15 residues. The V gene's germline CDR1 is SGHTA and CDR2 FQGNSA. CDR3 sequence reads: CASSFTTAKNYGYTF. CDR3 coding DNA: TGTGCCAGCAGCTTCACGACAGCCAAAAACTATGGCTACACCTTC.

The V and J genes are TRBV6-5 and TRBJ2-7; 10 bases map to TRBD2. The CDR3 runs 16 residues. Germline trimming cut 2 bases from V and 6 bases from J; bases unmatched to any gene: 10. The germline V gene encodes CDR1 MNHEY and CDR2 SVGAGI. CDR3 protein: CASSYPLKRGGVEQYF. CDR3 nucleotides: TGTGCCAGCAGTTACCCCTTGAAGCGGGGGGGCGTCGAGCAGTACTTC.

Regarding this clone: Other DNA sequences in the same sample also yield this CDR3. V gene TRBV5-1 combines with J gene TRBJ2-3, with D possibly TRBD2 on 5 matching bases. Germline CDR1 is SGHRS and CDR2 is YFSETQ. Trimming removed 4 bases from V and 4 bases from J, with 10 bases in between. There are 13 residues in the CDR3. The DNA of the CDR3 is TGCGCCAGCAGCCTAAACGGGGCAGATACGCAGTATTTT. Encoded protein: CASSLNGADTQYF. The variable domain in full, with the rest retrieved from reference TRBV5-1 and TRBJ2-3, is KAGVTQTPRYLIKTRGQQVTLSCSPISGHRSVSWYQQTPGQGLQFLFEYFSETQRNKGNFPGRFSGRQFSNSRSEMNVSTLELGDSALYLCASSLNGADTQYFGPGTRLTVL.